The 13 T cell receptor beta chains in this list originate from one sample, sequenced in a study of cytomegalovirus exposure and HLA in healthy donors. The PCR made use of 60 Vbeta and 13 Jbeta primers. Some clones are missing from TCRdb's copy, which holds only in-frame ones; the method was immunoSEQ multiplex PCR. The data show approximately 280,000 clones, 80% to 90% seen once. The source material was PBMCs. All receptors derive from a woman in her late teens or twenties in good health and CMV-seronegative.

V and J are TRBV5-6 and TRBJ2-7; possible D gene TRBD1, 6 bases. CDR3 size: 15 residues. Germline V gives CDR1 SGHDT, CDR2 YYEEEE. V lost 3 bases to trimming and J lost 3 bases, with 16 bases between them. The CDR3 bases are TGTGCCAGCAGCTGGGGACAAGCTTGGGGCTACGAGCAGTACTTC. This encodes CASSWGQAWGYEQYF.

The chain combines TRBV21-1 with TRBJ2-1; TRBD2 is the table's D call and was not checked against the DNA. TRBV21-1 is a documented pseudogene. This CDR3 comprises 16 residues. CDR3: CASSKDASRSYNEQFF. CDR3 nucleotide sequence: TGTGCCAGCAGCAAAGACGCTAGCCGATCCTACAATGAGCAGTTCTTC.

V gene TRBV2 combines with J gene TRBJ1-6; TRBD1 might be the D (5 bases). V was pared by 3 bases and J by 11 bases, with 20 bases between. This CDR3 has 16 residues. Germline V gives CDR1 SNHLY, CDR2 FYNNEI. The CDR3 reads CASSDREVGSHTPLHF. CDR3 DNA: TGTGCCAGCAGTGACAGGGAAGTCGGGTCCCATACACCCCTCCACTTT.

The chain joins TRBV6-6 to TRBJ2-2; 9 positions agree with TRBD1. There are 15 residues in the CDR3. The junction had 5 bases not matched to a gene; V was cut back by 5 bases and J by 4 bases. Germline CDR1 reads MNHNY; CDR2 reads SVGAGI (reference sequence). For the CDR3, the DNA is TGTGCCAGCAGTCGAGACAGGGGGGTCACCGGGGAGCTGTTTTTT. Translating gives CASSRDRGVTGELFF.

The chain couples TRBV2 to TRBJ1-3; D is possibly TRBD1 (5 bases). The V gene lost 3 bases and the J gene lost 0 bases, with 9 bases spanning the gap. The V gene's germline CDR1 is SNHLY and CDR2 FYNNEI. This CDR3 region has 15 residues. In nucleotides, the CDR3 is TGTGCCAGCAGTGAGTTCAGGGACTCTGGAAACACCATATATTTT. This codes for CASSEFRDSGNTIYF.

The J gene is TRBJ2-7, the V gene TRBV19; D is ambiguous. The ends were cut back, 4 bases at V and 2 bases at J, with 12 bases in the middle. Germline V gene lookup returns CDR1 LNHDA and CDR2 SQIVND (reference sequence). This CDR3 is 14 amino acids long. In nucleotides, the CDR3 is TGTGCCAGTAGTACCCCGACAACCCCCTACGAGCAGTACTTC. Amino acids: CASSTPTTPYEQYF.

V usage is TRBV7-2 and J usage is TRBJ2-7, with TRBD1 matching 7 bases. Germline lookup yields CDR1 SGHTA and CDR2 FQGNSA. The V gene end was trimmed by 2 bases and the J gene end by 9 bases; junction bases not matched to a gene: 7. There are 13 residues in the CDR3. The CDR3 loop is CASSLKPWTGQYF. DNA of the CDR3: TGTGCCAGCAGCTTAAAACCTTGGACAGGGCAGTACTTC.

This sequence joins TRBV9 and TRBJ2-2; D not certain. V was cut by 4 bases and J by 6 bases, with 10 bases left in between. CDR1 is SGDLS and CDR2 is YYNGEE in the germline V gene. The CDR3 covers 13 residues. The CDR3 reads CASSSRFSGELFF. CDR3 in DNA: TGTGCCAGCAGCTCCCGTTTTTCCGGGGAGCTGTTTTTT.

This sequence joins TRBV5-1 and TRBJ2-7; possibly TRBD2 for D (5 bases). There are 17 residues in the CDR3. The V end lost 0 bases, the J end lost 0 bases, and 16 bases lay between the germline ends. Germline CDR1 and CDR2: SGHRS and YFSETQ. CDR3 loop: CASSLGVGRFLSYEQYF. The CDR3 DNA sequence: TGCGCCAGCAGCTTGGGCGTGGGGAGATTTCTCTCCTACGAGCAGTACTTC.

This chain links TRBV5-1 with TRBJ1-2; TRBD1 agrees at 10 bases. Germline V gives CDR1 SGHRS, CDR2 YFSETQ. The CDR3 covers 14 residues. V shed 4 bases and J 8 bases; nucleotides not matched to a gene: 8. CDR3 sequence: CASSPPTGGWGYTF. The CDR3 nucleotides read TGCGCCAGCAGCCCGCCGACAGGGGGCTGGGGCTACACCTTC. Full variable domain (remainder filled in from reference TRBV5-1 and TRBJ1-2): KAGVTQTPRYLIKTRGQQVTLSCSPISGHRSVSWYQQTPGQGLQFLFEYFSETQRNKGNFPGRFSGRQFSNSRSEMNVSTLELGDSALYLCASSPPTGGWGYTFGSGTRLTVV.

The rearrangement uses TRBV30 and TRBJ1-2; a possible D gene is TRBD1 (6 bases). Germline loops: CDR1 GTSNPN, CDR2 SVGIG (reference sequence). The CDR3 spans 13 residues. V was trimmed by 5 bases and J by 8 bases, leaving 18 bases between them. The CDR3 region is CAWGNGGAVGYTF. The CDR3 region has the DNA TGTGCCTGGGGGAACGGGGGGGCAGTCGGCTACACCTTC.

A word on this clone: This same CDR3 is encoded by further DNA sequences in the sample. V usage is TRBV29-1 and J usage is TRBJ1-6; maybe TRBD1 (5 bases). Trimming took 2 bases from V and 5 from J, leaving 16 bases between them. The CDR3 spans 16 residues. CDR1 and CDR2 from the germline V gene are SQVTM and ANQGSEA. This CDR3 is CSVESPEDKNNSPLHF. CDR3 sequence (DNA): TGCAGCGTTGAATCCCCCGAGGACAAAAATAATTCACCCCTCCACTTT. The variable domain in full, with the rest retrieved from reference TRBV29-1 and TRBJ1-6, is SAVISQKPSRDICQRGTSLTIQCQVDSQVTMMFWYRQQPGQSLTLIATANQGSEATYESGFVIDKFPISRPNLTFSTLTVSNMSPEDSSIYLCSVESPEDKNNSPLHFGNGTRLTVT.

This chain connects TRBV5-1 to TRBJ1-6; possible D gene TRBD1, 6 bases. Trimming took off 7 bases at V and 6 bases at J, with 11 bases between the two ends. There are 13 residues in the CDR3. Germline CDR1 and CDR2: SGHRS and YFSETQ. The CDR3 DNA reads TGCGCCAGCGGGGACACCCCTAATTCACCCCTCCACTTT. This gives the protein CASGDTPNSPLHF.